One T cell receptor beta chain is described in this entry. No antigen is known for it. This sample is part of a study of regulatory T cells in long-lasting Graves disease. This CDR3 has 13 residues. V lost 5 bases to trimming and J lost 7 bases; unmatched junction nucleotides: 4. Germline assignment: CDR1 DFQATT and CDR2 SNEGSKA (reference sequence). Overall study results and limits: There was favoring of TRBV28, TRBJ1-2 and TRBJ2-5 in persistent disease. Small sample size may have lowered accuracy.

Time point specified: newly diagnosed GD, antithyroid drugs for less than 3 months. The TCR library used RNA extracted from PBMCs. All patients originated from an endocrinology department located in Xi'an, China. To make TCR beta libraries, researchers used iRepertoire HTBI primers and Arm-PCR of CDR3 regions. TCRdb re-derived calls from the multiplex PCR reads in MiXCR, one entry per CDR3 protein. This table holds 440,000 or so distinct CDR3 sequences, around 15% found once. In addition, the sample was reused for a study of T cells in Graves' hyperthyroidism and ophthalmopathy. As reported in that work: Most thyroid clonotypes expanded above 0.001 were also detected in blood.

This TCR was recovered from a woman in her 30s with Graves disease. The V call is TRBV20-1, the J call TRBJ2-1, with 11 bases identical to TRBD2. Here the sequenced sample was peripheral blood mononuclear cells (PBMCs), taken at new diagnosis, from a patient treated with antithyroid drugs. In DNA, the CDR3 is TGCAGTGCTTTCACTAGCGGGAGAAATGAGCAGTTCTTC. Translating gives CSAFTSGRNEQFF.